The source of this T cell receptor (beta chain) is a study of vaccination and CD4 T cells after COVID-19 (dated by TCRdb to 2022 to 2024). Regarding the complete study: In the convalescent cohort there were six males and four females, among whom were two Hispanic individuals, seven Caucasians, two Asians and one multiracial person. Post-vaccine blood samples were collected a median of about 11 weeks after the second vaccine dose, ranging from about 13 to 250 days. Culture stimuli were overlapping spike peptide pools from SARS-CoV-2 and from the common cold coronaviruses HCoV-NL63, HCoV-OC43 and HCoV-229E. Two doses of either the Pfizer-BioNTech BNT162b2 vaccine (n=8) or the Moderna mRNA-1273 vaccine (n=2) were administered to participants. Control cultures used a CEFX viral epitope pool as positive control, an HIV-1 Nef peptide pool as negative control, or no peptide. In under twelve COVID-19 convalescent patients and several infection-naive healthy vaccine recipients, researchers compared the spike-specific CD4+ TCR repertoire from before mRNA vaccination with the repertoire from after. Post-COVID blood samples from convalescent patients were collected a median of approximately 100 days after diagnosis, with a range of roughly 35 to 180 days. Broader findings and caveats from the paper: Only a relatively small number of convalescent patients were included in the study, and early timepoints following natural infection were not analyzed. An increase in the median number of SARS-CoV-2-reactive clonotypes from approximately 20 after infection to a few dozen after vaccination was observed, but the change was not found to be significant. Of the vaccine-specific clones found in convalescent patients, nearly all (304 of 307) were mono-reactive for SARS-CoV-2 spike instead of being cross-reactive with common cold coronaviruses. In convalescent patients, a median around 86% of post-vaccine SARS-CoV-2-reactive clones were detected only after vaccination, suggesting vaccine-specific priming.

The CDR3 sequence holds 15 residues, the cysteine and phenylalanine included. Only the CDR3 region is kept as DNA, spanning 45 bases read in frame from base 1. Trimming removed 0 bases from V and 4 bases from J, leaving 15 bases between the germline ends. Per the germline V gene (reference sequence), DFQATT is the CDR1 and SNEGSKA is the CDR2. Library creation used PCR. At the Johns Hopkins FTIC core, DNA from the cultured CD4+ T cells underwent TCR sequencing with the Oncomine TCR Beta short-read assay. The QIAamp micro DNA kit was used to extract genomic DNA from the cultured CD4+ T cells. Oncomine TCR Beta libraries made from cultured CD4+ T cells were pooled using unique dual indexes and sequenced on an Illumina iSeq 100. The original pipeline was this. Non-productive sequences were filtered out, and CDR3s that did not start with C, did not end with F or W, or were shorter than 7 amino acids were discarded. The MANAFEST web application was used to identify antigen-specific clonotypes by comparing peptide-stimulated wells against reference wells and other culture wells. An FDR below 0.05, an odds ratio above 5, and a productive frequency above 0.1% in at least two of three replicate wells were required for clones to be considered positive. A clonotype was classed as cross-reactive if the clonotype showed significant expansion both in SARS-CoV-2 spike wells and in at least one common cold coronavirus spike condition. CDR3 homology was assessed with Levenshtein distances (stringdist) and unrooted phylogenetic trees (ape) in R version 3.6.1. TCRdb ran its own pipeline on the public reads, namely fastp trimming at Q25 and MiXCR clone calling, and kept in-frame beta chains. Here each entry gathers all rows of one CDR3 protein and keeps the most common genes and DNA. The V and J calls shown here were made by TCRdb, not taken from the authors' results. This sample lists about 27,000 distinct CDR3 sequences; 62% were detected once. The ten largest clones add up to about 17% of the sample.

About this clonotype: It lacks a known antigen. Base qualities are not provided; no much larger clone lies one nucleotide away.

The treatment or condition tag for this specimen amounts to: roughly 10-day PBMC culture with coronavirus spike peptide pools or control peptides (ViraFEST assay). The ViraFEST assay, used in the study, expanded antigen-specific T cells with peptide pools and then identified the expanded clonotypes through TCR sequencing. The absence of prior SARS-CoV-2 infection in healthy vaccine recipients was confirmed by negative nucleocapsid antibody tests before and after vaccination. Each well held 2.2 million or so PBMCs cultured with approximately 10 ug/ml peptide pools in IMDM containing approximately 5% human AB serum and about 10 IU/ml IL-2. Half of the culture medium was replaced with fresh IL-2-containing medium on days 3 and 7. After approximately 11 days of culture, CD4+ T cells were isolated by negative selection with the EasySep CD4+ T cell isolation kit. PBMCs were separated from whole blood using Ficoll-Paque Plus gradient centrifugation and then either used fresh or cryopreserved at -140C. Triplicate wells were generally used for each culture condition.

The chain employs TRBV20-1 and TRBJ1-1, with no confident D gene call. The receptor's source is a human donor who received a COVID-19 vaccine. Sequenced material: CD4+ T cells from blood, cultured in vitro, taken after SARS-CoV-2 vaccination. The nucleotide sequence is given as TGCAGTGCTAGAGATACCCGGGCCCCAAGCACTGAAGCTTTCTTT. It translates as CSARDTRAPSTEAFF.